This T cell receptor (beta chain) originates from a study of shared clonotypes between healthy human individuals (TCRdb year 2020). A note on the overall study: Three men and a couple of women, aged 18 to 49 years, made up the cohort. Per donor, three plates each were used for CD4 naive and CD4 memory, two for CD8 naive, and one for CD8 memory. Blood TCR repertoires of five healthy adults were deeply sequenced to estimate repertoire size and the extent of clonotype sharing between individuals. Different laboratories and diverse techniques were used to prepare libraries and sequence TCR repertoires, to increase sequencing depth and limit assay-specific biases. Between about 0.8 and 9 billion PBMCs per donor were obtained by leukapheresis.

TCR CDR3 regions were amplified from genomic DNA by multiplex PCR using the deep immunoSEQ assay. Extracted genomic DNA from each cell subset was spread evenly across all wells of several immunoSEQ 96-well plates, with each plate serving as a replicate. For sorted subsets, about 210 ng of genomic DNA, equivalent to 25,000 to 35,000 T cell genomes, went into each replicate PCR. Purified libraries were quantified with a Qubit 3.0 fluorometer, sized on a Bioanalyzer 2100, and re-quantified with the KAPA Library Quantification kit. Each immunoSEQ 96-well plate was sequenced on its own single-read 150-cycle Illumina NextSeq 550 flow cell. The original pipeline was this. The immunoSEQ output contained only junctional sequences without quality scores, so filtering could not match that applied to full-length reads. To assign V/J genes and CDR3, sequences were annotated against IMGT germline references using PyIR, a Python wrapper for IgBLAST v1.9. Any read was removed if the V/J assignment was weak (E-value above 1e-6), the CDR3 was missing, or the read contained stop codons, out-of-frame junctions, or ambiguous translated residues. V3J clonotypes were defined by identical inferred V gene, J gene, and CDR3 amino acid sequence. To compute the percentage overlap between repertoires, the number of shared unique clonotypes was divided by the size of the smaller repertoire. RTK rarefaction, the Chao1 estimator, and Recon v2.1 estimates of unobserved clonotypes were used to assess repertoire richness. OLGA was used to compute generation probabilities for all TCRbeta clonotypes that the gDNA method yielded from a few donors. The table was pulled from immuneACCESS by TCRdb, which kept in-frame rearrangements only. Such tables lose some clones; where checked, under half of the loss comes from unresolved V genes, and the rest has no known cause. V and J calls and clone size are those listed in that table; D and trimming were worked out from the DNA. The sample table contains about 2.4 million clones; only one count was recorded for roughly nine tenths of them. Together, the top ten hold more than 0.12% of the sample.

General study outcomes and caveats: About 5% of naive CD4, around 4% of naive CD8, around 2.3% of memory CD4, and 0.35% to 0.5% of memory CD8 clonotypes were shared across a few donors. Only blood was sampled, and tissue TCR repertoires likely differ from those in blood. Naive subsets generally had larger estimated clonotype richness than memory subsets. Because the study included only a small number of donors, the genetic and exposure-history diversity represented was limited. Pairwise subsampling led to the expectation that sequencing depth would affect the degree of clonotype sharing among donors. Incomplete sequencing was indicated by rarefaction of sorted-subset datasets, despite the large sequencing depth. Clonotypes shared by all four sorted-subset donors showed higher generation probabilities than non-shared clonotypes.

The donors were healthy, HIV-negative adults with no recently reported acute infections or vaccinations. All donors were Caucasian adults living in Nashville, Tennessee, USA. CD4+ T cells were enriched by magnetic negative selection; naive cells were then positively selected on CD45RA, and the negative fraction formed the memory subset. Blood was obtained by leukapheresis, after which PBMCs were separated by Ficoll-Histopaque density gradient centrifugation and cryopreserved in liquid nitrogen vapor phase. Analytical flow cytometry was used to check the purity and quantity of every magnetically sorted T cell population. Genomic DNA was isolated from each sorted fraction and quantified by UV absorbance on a Nanodrop 2000c. A note on this clone: Which antigen it targets is not known. Base qualities are not recorded, but no much larger clone differs from it by a single base.

CDR1 and CDR2, looked up from the germline V gene, are MGHDK and SYGVNS. The junction shows trimming of 4 bases on V and 6 bases on J, plus 8 bases between the germline ends. The CDR3 runs 12 amino acids, cysteine and phenylalanine included. Kept here is only the CDR3 DNA, which spans 36 bases and is read in frame from base 1. The rearranged chain carries TRBV25-1 and TRBJ2-3; the D gene cannot be resolved reliably. Sequencing was carried out using naive CD4+ T cells sorted from blood. According to the study, the label for this sample's cell subset or site signals: CD45RA+ positively selected. The receptor was isolated from a man aged 18 to 30 in good health. CDR3 sequence: CASSVLVDTQYF. The DNA reads TGTGCCAGCAGTGTCCTTGTGGATACGCAGTATTTT.